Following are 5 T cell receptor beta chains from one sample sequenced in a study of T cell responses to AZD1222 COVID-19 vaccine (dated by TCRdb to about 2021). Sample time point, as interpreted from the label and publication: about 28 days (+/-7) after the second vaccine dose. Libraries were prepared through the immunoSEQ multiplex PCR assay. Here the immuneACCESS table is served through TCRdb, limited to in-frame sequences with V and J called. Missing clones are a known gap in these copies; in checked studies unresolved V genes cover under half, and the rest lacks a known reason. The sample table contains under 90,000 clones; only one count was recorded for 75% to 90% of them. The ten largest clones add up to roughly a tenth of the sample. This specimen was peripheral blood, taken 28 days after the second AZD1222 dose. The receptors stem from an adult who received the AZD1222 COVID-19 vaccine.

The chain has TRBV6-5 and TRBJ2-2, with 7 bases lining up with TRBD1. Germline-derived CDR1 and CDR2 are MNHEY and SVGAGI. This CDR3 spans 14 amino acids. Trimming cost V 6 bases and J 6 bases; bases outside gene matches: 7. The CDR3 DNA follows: TGTGCCAGCAGCCATAGGGGGCTTGCCGGGGAGCTGTTTTTT. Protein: CASSHRGLAGELFF.

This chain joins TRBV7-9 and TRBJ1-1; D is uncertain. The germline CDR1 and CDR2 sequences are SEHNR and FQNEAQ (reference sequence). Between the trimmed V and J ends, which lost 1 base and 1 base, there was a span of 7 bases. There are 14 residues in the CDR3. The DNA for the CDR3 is TGTGCCAGCAGCTTAGAACTTCCGAACACTGAAGCTTTCTTT. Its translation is CASSLELPNTEAFF.

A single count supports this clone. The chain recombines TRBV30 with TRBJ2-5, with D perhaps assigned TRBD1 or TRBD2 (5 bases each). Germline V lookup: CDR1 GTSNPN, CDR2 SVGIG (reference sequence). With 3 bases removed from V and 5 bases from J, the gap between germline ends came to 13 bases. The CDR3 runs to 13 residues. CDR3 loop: CAWSAGGRETQYF. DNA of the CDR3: TGTGCCTGGAGCGCTGGGGGACGGGAGACCCAGTACTTC.

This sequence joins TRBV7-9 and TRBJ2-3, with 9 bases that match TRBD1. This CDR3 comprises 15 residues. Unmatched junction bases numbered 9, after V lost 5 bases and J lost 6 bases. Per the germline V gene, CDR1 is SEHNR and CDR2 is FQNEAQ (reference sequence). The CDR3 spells CASSTGTGSLDTQYF. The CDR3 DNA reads TGTGCCAGCAGCACCGGGACAGGGTCCCTGGATACGCAGTATTTT.

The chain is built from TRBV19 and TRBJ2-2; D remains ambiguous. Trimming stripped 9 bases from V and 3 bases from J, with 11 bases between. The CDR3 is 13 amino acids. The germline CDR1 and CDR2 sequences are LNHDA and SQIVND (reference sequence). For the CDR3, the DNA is TGTGCCAGCATCCACCGGGACACCGGGGAGCTGTTTTTT. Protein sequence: CASIHRDTGELFF.